This T cell receptor beta chain appears in the sequencing data of a study of cytomegalovirus exposure and HLA in healthy donors. Study overall: A prior analysis found 95 million to 140 million unique TCR beta sequences from roughly 180 million T cells.

Healthy bone marrow donors supplied every sample. Broader study findings: An ancestry cluster, one associated with Asian ancestry, reportedly showed fewer N-insertions than the 666-donor mean in a later analysis.

About this clone: What it binds is not known.

Vbeta (60) and Jbeta (13) primers were used in the PCR. Only in-frame clones appear in the TCRdb table, and some are missing; sequencing was by immunoSEQ multiplex PCR. The sample shows 150,000 to 200,000 clones, less than 90% of them seen only once. The receptor was derived from a girl under two years old in good health and CMV-seronegative. The sample taken for sequencing was PBMCs.

CDR3 in amino acids: CASSLGTINEQFF. The CDR3 DNA sequence: TGTGCCAGCAGCTTAGGGACTATAAATGAGCAGTTCTTC. V is TRBV7-3 and J is TRBJ2-1; 7 nucleotides match TRBD2. The CDR3 length is 13 residues. The junction had 2 bases not matched to a gene; V was cut back by 2 bases and J by 7 bases. Germline CDR1 SGHTA, CDR2 FQGTGA.